Listed below are T cell receptor beta chains from one sample, sequenced in a study of CD8+ T cells in alopecia areata. Profiled with immunoSEQ multiplex PCR; TCRdb holds only in-frame clones, not every one. Among about 90,000 clones listed, roughly two fifths were seen once. The sample was CD8+ T cells sorted from blood, taken at week 24, from a patient treated with tofacitinib. The receptors come from a human donor with alopecia areata. The CDR3 runs from the conserved cysteine through the conserved F or W. A D gene is named only where the DNA matches it firmly. Where a row states a size, it is once, few, many or the class of an expanded clone; other rows omit it.

clone size	V gene	D gene	J gene	CDR3 protein	CDR3 DNA
.	TRBV2	TRBD2	TRBJ2-7	CASSAAGGSYEQYF	TGTGCCAGCAGTGCGGCGGGAGGGAGTTACGAGCAGTACTTC
.	TRBV29-1	TRBD1	TRBJ2-2	CSAAGQGAVFTGELFF	TGCAGCGCCGCAGGACAGGGGGCAGTTTTCACCGGGGAGCTGTTTTTT
few	TRBV4-1	.	TRBJ2-7	CASSQTGNSYEQYF	TGCGCCAGCAGCCAGACAGGTAACTCCTACGAGCAGTACTTC
.	TRBV5-4	TRBD1	TRBJ2-7	CASSGDRGIYEQYF	TGTGCCAGCAGCGGGGACAGGGGAATCTACGAGCAGTACTTC
.	TRBV9	.	TRBJ2-1	CASSVAGSGNEQFF	TGTGCCAGCAGCGTAGCAGGCAGTGGGAATGAGCAGTTCTTC
.	TRBV5-1	.	TRBJ2-1	CASRDSLKDEQFF	TGCGCCTCCAGAGATTCGCTCAAGGATGAGCAGTTCTTC
.	TRBV29-1	TRBD1	TRBJ2-7	CSVALDRISSYEQYF	TGCAGCGTTGCGTTGGACAGGATTAGCTCCTACGAGCAGTACTTC
few	TRBV2	.	TRBJ1-2	CASSPRTANYGYTF	TGTGCCAGCAGTCCCCGGACCGCCAACTATGGCTACACCTTC
few	TRBV4-1	.	TRBJ1-1	CASSQGPIEAFF	TGCGCCAGCAGCCAAGGGCCCATTGAAGCTTTCTTT
.	TRBV27	.	TRBJ2-7	CASSLTGLYEQYF	TGTGCCAGCAGTTTAACTGGCCTCTACGAGCAGTACTTC
.	TRBV19	TRBD1	TRBJ2-1	CATRRGWNEQFF	TGTGCCACCCGCAGGGGGTGGAATGAGCAGTTCTTC
.	TRBV19	.	TRBJ2-2	CASSIGGAGELFF	TGTGCCAGTAGTATAGGTGGGGCCGGGGAGCTGTTTTTT
.	TRBV13	.	TRBJ1-1	CASSPRDTREAFF	TGTGCCAGCAGCCCCCGGGACACCCGTGAAGCTTTCTTT
few	TRBV6-6	TRBD2	TRBJ2-7	CASRAGAVYEQYF	TGTGCCAGCAGAGCGGGAGCAGTATACGAGCAGTACTTC
few	TRBV29-1	.	TRBJ2-2	CSVGYTGELFF	TGCAGCGTTGGCTACACCGGGGAGCTGTTTTTT
once	TRBV15	TRBD2	TRBJ2-7	CATSGRGDSYEQYF	TGTGCCACCAGCGGACGGGGGGACTCCTACGAGCAGTACTTC
few	TRBV4-3	.	TRBJ1-2	CASSQDGGTGDGYTF	TGCGCCAGCAGCCAAGATGGGGGAACGGGCGATGGCTACACCTTC
.	TRBV19	.	TRBJ2-1	CASSTLALGQFF	TGTGCCAGTAGTACATTAGCGTTGGGGCAGTTCTTC
.	TRBV13	.	TRBJ1-2	CASSLAGAPDYGYTF	TGTGCCAGCAGCTTAGCAGGTGCCCCTGACTATGGCTACACCTTC
.	TRBV27	TRBD1	TRBJ1-1	CASTLTGGYTEAFF	TGTGCCAGCACCCTGACAGGGGGCTACACTGAAGCTTTCTTT
once	TRBV30	TRBD1	TRBJ2-4	CAWSTTGENIQYF	TGTGCCTGGAGTACTACAGGGGAAAACATTCAGTACTTC
.	TRBV27	.	TRBJ2-1	CASSLATHNEQFF	TGTGCCAGCAGTTTGGCAACGCATAATGAGCAGTTCTTC
.	TRBV5-1	TRBD1	TRBJ2-1	CASSLARTGNEQFF	TGCGCCAGCAGCTTGGCCCGGACAGGCAATGAGCAGTTCTTC
few	TRBV6-6	.	TRBJ2-7	CASSDKGEVTYEQYF	TGTGCCAGCAGTGACAAGGGGGAGGTGACTTACGAGCAGTACTTC
.	TRBV6-1	.	TRBJ1-1	CASSESRGDYGEAFF	TGTGCCAGCAGTGAAAGCCGGGGGGATTATGGTGAAGCTTTCTTT
.	TRBV7-3	.	TRBJ2-3	CASSLAPSWGTDTQYF	TGTGCCAGCAGCTTAGCCCCCTCGTGGGGCACAGATACGCAGTATTTT
few	TRBV29-1	.	TRBJ2-5	CSVEGLLGVMIETQYF	TGCAGCGTTGAAGGCCTTTTGGGGGTAATGATAGAGACCCAGTACTTC
few	TRBV7-9	.	TRBJ1-1	CASTLGLGDDFF	TGTGCCAGCACCTTAGGGTTAGGGGATGATTTCTTT
.	TRBV7-8	.	TRBJ2-2	CASSYRGRNTGELFF	TGTGCCAGCAGCTACCGGGGACGGAACACCGGGGAGCTGTTTTTT
.	TRBV11-1	TRBD2	TRBJ2-7	CASSLGKTSGKILTYEQYF	TGTGCCAGCAGCTTAGGAAAAACTAGCGGGAAGATCTTAACCTACGAGCAGTACTTC
few	TRBV27	.	TRBJ2-5	CASRRSLRETQYF	TGTGCCAGCAGACGGTCCCTGAGAGAGACCCAGTACTTC
.	TRBV29-1	TRBD2	TRBJ2-6	CSVAGLAGGPGGANVLTF	TGCAGCGTCGCTGGACTAGCGGGAGGGCCTGGTGGGGCCAACGTCCTGACTTTC
few	TRBV10-3	TRBD1	TRBJ1-2	CAISESGGAIYGYTF	TGTGCCATCAGTGAGTCAGGGGGCGCGATCTATGGCTACACCTTC
few	TRBV19	TRBD1	TRBJ2-5	CASTSRDRVGETQYF	TGTGCCAGTACCTCAAGGGACAGGGTGGGCGAGACCCAGTACTTC
.	TRBV11-2	.	TRBJ2-7	CASSPLADYWEQYF	TGTGCCAGCAGCCCCTTAGCGGACTATTGGGAGCAGTACTTC
few	TRBV10-3	.	TRBJ2-1	CAISEFGRDEQFF	TGTGCCATCAGTGAGTTTGGACGGGATGAGCAGTTCTTC
few	TRBV6-5	.	TRBJ1-5	CASSLRPLSNQPQHF	TGTGCCAGCAGTCTCAGGCCCTTAAGCAATCAGCCCCAGCATTTT
.	TRBV19	TRBD1	TRBJ1-1	CASSPGGNTEAFF	TGTGCCAGTAGTCCAGGGGGCAACACTGAAGCTTTCTTT
few	TRBV13	TRBD2	TRBJ2-1	CASSLGFDGEGPEQFF	TGTGCCAGCAGCTTAGGGTTCGACGGGGAGGGGCCTGAGCAGTTCTTC
.	TRBV29-1	.	TRBJ1-1	CSVVAGAGTEAFF	TGCAGCGTTGTCGCCGGGGCGGGCACTGAAGCTTTCTTT
few	TRBV7-9	TRBD1	TRBJ2-7	CASSLKDRGPHEQYF	TGTGCCAGCAGCTTAAAGGACAGGGGGCCGCACGAGCAGTACTTC
few	TRBV7-9	TRBD2	TRBJ2-1	CASSQSGRAYSDEQFF	TGCGCCAGCAGCCAGAGCGGGAGGGCCTATAGCGATGAGCAGTTCTTC
.	TRBV7-3	.	TRBJ2-3	CASSLGVTDTQYF	TGTGCCAGCAGCCTAGGAGTCACAGATACGCAGTATTTT
few	TRBV7-9	.	TRBJ1-2	CASSLGDRLDGYTF	TGTGCCAGCAGCTTAGGGGACCGATTGGATGGCTACACCTTC
.	TRBV7-9	TRBD2	TRBJ2-3	CASSLATSGKDTQYF	TGTGCCAGCAGCTTAGCGACTAGCGGGAAAGATACGCAGTATTTT
.	TRBV28	.	TRBJ1-5	CATGPPQHF	TGTGCCACCGGACCGCCCCAGCATTTT
few	TRBV25-1	.	TRBJ2-3	CASSEAGSVTDTQYF	TGTGCCAGCAGTGAGGCAGGGTCAGTGACAGATACGCAGTATTTT
few	TRBV7-6	.	TRBJ2-3	CASSLKGIFTDTQYF	TGTGCCAGCAGCTTGAAGGGGATATTCACAGATACGCAGTATTTT
.	TRBV27	.	TRBJ1-1	CASSFVGGKTEAFF	TGTGCCAGCAGTTTCGTCGGGGGCAAGACTGAAGCTTTCTTT
once	TRBV19	TRBD2	TRBJ2-1	CASSRTSGDYNEQFF	TGTGCCAGTAGCCGAACTAGCGGGGACTACAATGAGCAGTTCTTC
few	TRBV14	TRBD2	TRBJ2-7	CASSQGTSGLYEQYF	TGTGCCAGCAGCCAGGGGACTAGCGGATTATACGAGCAGTACTTC
.	TRBV30	.	TRBJ2-7	CAWGTRNYEQYF	TGTGCCTGGGGGACAAGGAACTACGAGCAGTACTTC
.	TRBV28	.	TRBJ2-7	CASIGQLTGEQYF	TGTGCCAGCATAGGTCAGTTGACGGGGGAGCAGTACTTC
once	TRBV5-1	.	TRBJ2-7	CASSLGRRTYEQYF	TGCGCCAGCAGCTTGGGGAGACGGACCTACGAGCAGTACTTC
few	TRBV7-9	.	TRBJ1-5	CASSSTGFNQPQHF	TGTGCCAGCAGCTCGACAGGATTCAATCAGCCCCAGCATTTT
few	TRBV29-1	TRBD2	TRBJ2-1	CSVEGTSGREQFF	TGCAGCGTTGAAGGGACTAGCGGGAGAGAGCAGTTCTTC